The 4 T cell receptor beta chains presented below share a single source sample, sequenced in a study of blood T cell repertoires in COVID-19. TCRdb keeps only in-frame clones here, not all; method: immunoSEQ multiplex PCR. The sample includes fewer than 200,000 clones, over 75% seen only once; the top ten take roughly 2.6%. The sequencing input was peripheral blood. All receptors derive from a man aged 40-50 years with active or convalescent COVID-19.

This clone came up a few times. The gene calls are TRBV4-1 and TRBJ2-5; 10 nucleotides line up with TRBD2. The trim removed 4 bases at V and 5 bases at J, leaving 10 bases unmatched. The CDR3 is made up of 16 amino acids. CDR1 and CDR2 (germline): MGHRA, YSYEKL. CDR3: CASSRLSGGRGETQYF. The CDR3 nucleotides are TGCGCCAGCAGCCGCCTTAGCGGGGGGCGGGGGGAGACCCAGTACTTC.

CDR3 protein: CASGGPSGGETQYF. Written as DNA, the CDR3 is TGTGCCAGCGGAGGGCCTAGCGGGGGTGAGACCCAGTACTTC. The chain combines TRBV2 with TRBJ2-5, with TRBD2 identical over 10 bases. Germline CDR1 is SNHLY and CDR2 is FYNNEI. J was trimmed by 5 bases and V by 8 bases; bases with no gene match: 8. The CDR3 is made up of 14 amino acids.

The table lists this clone with a count of one. The rearrangement joins TRBV19 to TRBJ1-1; 9 nucleotides agree with TRBD1. This CDR3 comprises 15 residues. J was trimmed by 1 base and V by 5 bases; bases with no gene match: 5. Germline CDR1 is LNHDA and CDR2 is SQIVND (reference sequence). In DNA, the CDR3 is TGTGCCAGTAGTCCAGGGGGACAGGGGAACACTGAAGCTTTCTTT. Amino acids: CASSPGGQGNTEAFF.

The chain links TRBV2 to TRBJ2-5, with a weak D call TRBD1 (6 bases). Trimming removed 6 bases from V and 3 bases from J, with 11 bases in between. Germline V gives CDR1 SNHLY, CDR2 FYNNEI. This CDR3 has 13 residues. CDR3 DNA sequence: TGTGCCAGCAGCGGACAGTTAAAAGAGACCCAGTACTTC. It specifies CASSGQLKETQYF. The variable domain in full, with the rest retrieved from reference TRBV2 and TRBJ2-5, is EPEVTQTPSHQVTQMGQEVILRCVPISNHLYFYWYRQILGQKVEFLVSFYNNEISEKSEIFDDQFSVERPDGSNFTLKIRSTKLEDSAMYFCASSGQLKETQYFGPGTRLLVL.